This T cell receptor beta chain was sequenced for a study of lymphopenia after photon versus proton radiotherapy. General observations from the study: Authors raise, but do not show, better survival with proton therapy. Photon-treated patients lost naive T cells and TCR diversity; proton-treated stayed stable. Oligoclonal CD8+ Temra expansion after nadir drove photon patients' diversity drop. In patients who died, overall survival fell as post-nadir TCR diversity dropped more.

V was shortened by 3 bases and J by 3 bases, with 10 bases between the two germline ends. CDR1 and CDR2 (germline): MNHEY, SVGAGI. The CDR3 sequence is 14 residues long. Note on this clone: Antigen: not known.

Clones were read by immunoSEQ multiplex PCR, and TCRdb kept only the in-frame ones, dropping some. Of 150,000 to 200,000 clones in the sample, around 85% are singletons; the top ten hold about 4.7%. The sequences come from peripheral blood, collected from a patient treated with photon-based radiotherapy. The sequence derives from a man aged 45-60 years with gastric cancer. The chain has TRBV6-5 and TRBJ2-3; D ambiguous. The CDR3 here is CASSYRQGTDTQYF. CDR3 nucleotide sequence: TGTGCCAGCAGTTATCGCCAAGGGACAGATACGCAGTATTTT.